One sample yielded the 20 T cell receptor beta chains listed below, sequenced in a study of technical replicates of blood from a few donors. The data were produced by immunoSEQ multiplex PCR, yet TCRdb's version contains in-frame clones alone and is incomplete. The sample contains over 75,000 clones, 97% of which appear only once. Sample: T cells isolated from PBMCs. The receptor set was obtained from a human donor in good health.

This chain links TRBV2 with TRBJ1-3; 9 nucleotides match TRBD1. The CDR3 contains 18 residues. Germline V gene sequence: CDR1 SNHLY, CDR2 FYNNEI. V dropped 3 bases and J dropped 0; count of bases not matched to a gene: 9. As DNA, the CDR3 is TGTGCCAGCAGTGACGATACAGGGGGCGTACACTCTGGAAACACCATATATTTT. Translated: CASSDDTGGVHSGNTIYF.

The chain joins TRBV6-1 to TRBJ1-5; D is unclear. The CDR3 length is 11 residues. V was clipped by 6 bases and J by 6 bases, with 6 bases between them. CDR1 MNHNS and CDR2 SASEGT come from the germline V gene. The CDR3: CASSGLQPQHF. Here the CDR3 DNA reads TGTGCCAGCAGCGGTCTTCAGCCCCAGCATTTT.

The genes are TRBV9 and TRBJ1-3; 7 bases line up with TRBD1. The CDR3 sequence is 14 residues long. Germline loops: CDR1 SGDLS, CDR2 YYNGEE. Trimming at V came to 1 base and at J to 2 bases, leaving 0 bases not matched to a gene. The CDR3 spells CASSVQGAGNTIYF. Here the CDR3 DNA reads TGTGCCAGCAGCGTACAGGGGGCTGGAAACACCATATATTTT. Drawing the rest from reference TRBV9 and TRBJ1-3, the complete variable domain is DSGVTQTPKHLITATGQRVTLRCSPRSGDLSVYWYQQSLDQGLQFLIQYYNGEERAKGNILERFSAQQFPDLHSELNLSSLELGDSALYFCASSVQGAGNTIYFGEGSWLTVV.

The V and J genes are TRBV25-1 and TRBJ2-1, with D tentatively TRBD1 (6 bases). The V end was cut by 0 bases, the J end by 8 bases, with 11 bases between. This CDR3 has 14 amino acids. Germline assignment: CDR1 MGHDK and CDR2 SYGVNS. The DNA of the CDR3 is TGTGCCAGCAGTGAATATGGCCAGGGGTATGAGCAGTTCTTC. It specifies CASSEYGQGYEQFF.

V gene TRBV7-9 combines with J gene TRBJ1-4; D is possibly TRBD1 (5 bases). There are 17 residues in the CDR3. Germline V gene sequence: CDR1 SEHNR, CDR2 FQNEAQ (reference sequence). Trimming cost V 6 bases and J 0 bases, with 17 bases left between them. CDR3 loop: CASSPGMGFATNEKLFF. The DNA of the CDR3 is TGTGCCAGCAGTCCAGGGATGGGATTTGCAACTAATGAAAAACTGTTTTTT.

The chain recombines TRBV2 with TRBJ2-5, with a possible D match to TRBD2 (5 bases). CDR1 is SNHLY, CDR2 FYNNEI, per germline. V lost 4 bases and J 3 bases, leaving 12 bases between the germline ends. The length of the CDR3 is 14 residues. CDR3 in amino acids: CASSAGTREETQYF. Here the CDR3 DNA reads TGTGCCAGCAGTGCGGGTACTAGGGAAGAGACCCAGTACTTC.

The chain recombines TRBV7-9 with TRBJ2-2; D is ambiguous. CDR3 length: 14 residues. Germline CDR1 reads SEHNR; CDR2 reads FQNEAQ (reference sequence). Trimming shortened V by 5 bases and J by 4 bases, and 11 bases separated the two germline ends. In nucleotides, the CDR3 is TGTGCCAGCAGCCTCTTAGCCACCACCGGGGAGCTGTTTTTT. Protein: CASSLLATTGELFF.

The chain combines TRBV7-9 with TRBJ2-5, with 15 bases that match TRBD2. CDR1 and CDR2 (germline): SEHNR, FQNEAQ (reference sequence). Trimming removed 5 bases from V and 5 bases from J; junction bases left unmatched: 6. The CDR3 length is 16 residues. As DNA, the CDR3 is TGTGCCAGCAGCCCCGGACTAGCGGGAGGGCCGGAGACCCAGTACTTC. This translates into CASSPGLAGGPETQYF.

V gene TRBV6-5 combines with J gene TRBJ2-7; D uncertain. CDR1 MNHEY and CDR2 SVGAGI come from the germline V gene. The V end was cut by 6 bases, the J end by 7 bases, with 13 bases between. This CDR3 has 12 amino acids. CDR3 coding DNA: TGTGCCAGCAGCCGCGGCACTTCAGAGCAGTACTTC. Its protein product is CASSRGTSEQYF.

V is TRBV28 and J is TRBJ2-2; 7 bases fit TRBD2. Germline CDR1 MDHEN, CDR2 SYDVKM. The CDR3 totals 17 residues. V shed 3 bases, J shed 3 bases, and the junction held 10 bases outside the gene matches. The CDR3 DNA follows: TGTGCCAGCAGTTTTATTGGGGGAGGGCCTCACACCGGGGAGCTGTTTTTT. Translation: CASSFIGGGPHTGELFF.

The chain couples TRBV9 to TRBJ1-5, with 7 positions matching TRBD1. The CDR3 spans 17 residues. Germline V gives CDR1 SGDLS, CDR2 YYNGEE. The V and J ends lost 0 bases and 9 bases, in that order; junction bases with no gene match: 15. The CDR3: CASSVASLRQGLWPQHF. The CDR3 DNA sequence: TGTGCCAGCAGCGTAGCTAGTCTGAGACAGGGATTATGGCCCCAGCATTTT.

The chain employs TRBV9 and TRBJ2-7; 11 nucleotides match TRBD2. CDR3 size: 16 residues. Germline CDR1 reads SGDLS; CDR2 reads YYNGEE. V gave up 3 bases and J gave up 1 base; unmatched junction bases: 6. The CDR3 sequence: CASSAGLAGRSYEQYF. The CDR3 DNA sequence: TGTGCCAGCAGCGCTGGACTAGCGGGCCGTTCCTACGAGCAGTACTTC.

The chain carries TRBV7-3 and TRBJ1-3; D gene unclear. V lost 2 bases to trimming and J lost 0 bases, with 8 bases between them. This CDR3 is 15 amino acids long. CDR1 and CDR2 (germline): SGHTA, FQGTGA. The CDR3 nucleotides read TGTGCCAGCAGCTTAGGTCGCTACTCTGGAAACACCATATATTTT. It translates to CASSLGRYSGNTIYF.

The chain carries TRBV27 and TRBJ2-7; D remains unclear. This CDR3 has 12 residues. CDR1 and CDR2 (germline): MNHEY, SMNVEV (reference sequence). V lost 7 bases and J lost 10, with 17 bases in between. CDR3 coding DNA: TGTGCCAGCACCTCATCCCAATTAGAACAGTACTTC. Its translation is CASTSSQLEQYF.

The chain combines TRBV5-1 with TRBJ1-5; TRBD1 is a possible D gene (5 bases). The ends were cut back, 4 bases at V and 3 bases at J, with 17 bases in the middle. Germline V gene sequence: CDR1 SGHRS, CDR2 YFSETQ. The CDR3 runs to 16 residues. The CDR3 region has the DNA TGCGCCAGCAGCCCAATGGCAGGGTACCTCAATCAGCCCCAGCATTTT. It translates to CASSPMAGYLNQPQHF.

The chain joins TRBV2 to TRBJ1-1; perhaps TRBD1 as D (5 bases). The CDR3 consists of 12 residues. Germline V gene lookup returns CDR1 SNHLY and CDR2 FYNNEI. V lost 9 bases and J 2 bases, leaving 10 bases between the germline ends. CDR3 DNA: TGTGCCAGAGGGGTTCCCAACACTGAAGCTTTCTTT. Its protein is CARGVPNTEAFF.

V is TRBV29-1 and J is TRBJ2-7; the D gene is possibly TRBD2 (6 bases). Germline lookup yields CDR1 SQVTM and CDR2 ANQGSEA. This CDR3 contains 13 residues. With 6 bases removed from V and 3 bases from J, the gap between germline ends came to 15 bases. In DNA form, the CDR3 reads TGCAGCGTGGACCTGCGGGGAGACTACGAGCAGTACTTC. Protein: CSVDLRGDYEQYF.

The chain couples TRBV27 to TRBJ2-7; TRBD2 is a possible D gene (6 bases). Germline values: CDR1 MNHEY, CDR2 SMNVEV (reference sequence). The CDR3 is 16 residues long. The V end was cut by 5 bases, the J end by 0 bases, with 17 bases between. The CDR3 DNA follows: TGTGCCAGCAGTCCGTCGGCGGGACTCCTCTCCTACGAGCAGTACTTC. Its translation is CASSPSAGLLSYEQYF.

This chain joins TRBV6-1 and TRBJ2-2; possible D gene TRBD1, 6 bases. The CDR3 spans 15 residues. Germline loops: CDR1 MNHNS, CDR2 SASEGT. V was shortened by 5 bases and J by 1 base, with 11 bases between the two germline ends. CDR3 protein: CASSSGTLNTGELFF. The CDR3 coding sequence is TGTGCCAGCAGTTCCGGGACACTGAACACCGGGGAGCTGTTTTTT.

J is TRBJ2-2 and V is TRBV27; 12 bases map to TRBD2. The CDR3 runs to 18 residues. The J segment lost 4 bases and the V segment lost 1 base, leaving 7 bases of the junction unmatched. Germline loops: CDR1 MNHEY, CDR2 SMNVEV (reference sequence). The CDR3 loop is CASSLLAMTSGSTGELFF. CDR3 nucleotide sequence: TGTGCCAGCAGTTTATTAGCTATGACTAGCGGGAGCACCGGGGAGCTGTTTTTT.